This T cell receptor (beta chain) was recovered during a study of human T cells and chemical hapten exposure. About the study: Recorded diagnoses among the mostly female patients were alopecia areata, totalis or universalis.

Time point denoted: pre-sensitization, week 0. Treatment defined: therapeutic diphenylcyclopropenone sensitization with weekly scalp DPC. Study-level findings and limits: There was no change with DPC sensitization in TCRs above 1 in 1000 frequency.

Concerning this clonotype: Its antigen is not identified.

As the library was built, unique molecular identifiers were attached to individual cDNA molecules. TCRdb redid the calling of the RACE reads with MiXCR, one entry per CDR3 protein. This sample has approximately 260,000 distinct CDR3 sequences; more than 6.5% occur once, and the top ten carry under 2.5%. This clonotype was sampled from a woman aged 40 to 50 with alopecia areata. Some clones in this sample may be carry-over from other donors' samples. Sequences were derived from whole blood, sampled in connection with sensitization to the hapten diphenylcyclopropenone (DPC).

The CDR3 region has the DNA TGTGCCAGTAGTTCGACAGGGGGCGAAAAAGAGACCCAGTACTTC. Translated, it gives CASSSTGGEKETQYF. The chain employs TRBV19 and TRBJ2-5; 10 nucleotides match TRBD1. The CDR3 has 15 amino acids. Germline-derived CDR1 and CDR2 are LNHDA and SQIVND (reference sequence). With 5 bases clipped from V and 3 bases from J, the junction kept 6 bases outside the gene matches.